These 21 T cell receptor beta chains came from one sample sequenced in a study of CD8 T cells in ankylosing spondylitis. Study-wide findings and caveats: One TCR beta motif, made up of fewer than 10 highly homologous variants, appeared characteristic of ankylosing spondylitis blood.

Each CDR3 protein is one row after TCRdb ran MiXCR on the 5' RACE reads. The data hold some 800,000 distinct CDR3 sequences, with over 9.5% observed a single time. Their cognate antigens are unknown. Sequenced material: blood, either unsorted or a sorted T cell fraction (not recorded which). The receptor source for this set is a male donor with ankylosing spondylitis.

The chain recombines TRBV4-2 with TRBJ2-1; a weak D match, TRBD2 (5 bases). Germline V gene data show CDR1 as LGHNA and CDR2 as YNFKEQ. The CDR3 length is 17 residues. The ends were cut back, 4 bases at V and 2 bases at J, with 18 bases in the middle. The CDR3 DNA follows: TGTGCCAGCAGCCCCACCCCGGTCGCGGGCCCCTACAATGAGCAGTTCTTC. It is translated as CASSPTPVAGPYNEQFF.

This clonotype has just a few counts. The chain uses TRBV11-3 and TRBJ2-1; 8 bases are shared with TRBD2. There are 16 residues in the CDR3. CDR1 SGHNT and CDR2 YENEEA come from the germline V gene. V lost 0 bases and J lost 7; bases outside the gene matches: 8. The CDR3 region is CASSLDPGGPDNEQFF. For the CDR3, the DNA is TGTGCCAGCAGCTTAGATCCGGGAGGGCCCGATAATGAGCAGTTCTTC.

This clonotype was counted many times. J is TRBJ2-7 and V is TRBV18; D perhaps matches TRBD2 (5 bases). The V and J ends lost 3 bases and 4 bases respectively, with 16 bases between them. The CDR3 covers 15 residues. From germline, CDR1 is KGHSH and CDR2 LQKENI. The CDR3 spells CASSPIEDSYYEQYF. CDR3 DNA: TGTGCCAGCTCACCGATCGAGGACTCCTATTACGAGCAGTACTTC.

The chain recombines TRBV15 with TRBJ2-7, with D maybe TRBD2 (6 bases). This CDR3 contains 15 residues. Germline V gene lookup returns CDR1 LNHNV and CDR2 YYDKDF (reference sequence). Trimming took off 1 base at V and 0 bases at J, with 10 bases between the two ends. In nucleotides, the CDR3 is TGTGCCACCAGCAGAGGGGACTTAAGCTCCTACGAGCAGTACTTC. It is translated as CATSRGDLSSYEQYF.

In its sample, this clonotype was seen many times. The CDR3 region has the DNA TGCAGTGCTAGAGAGCCGGGACACCGGCGGTCCCAGCATTTT. Encoded protein: CSAREPGHRRSQHF. J is TRBJ1-5 and V is TRBV20-1; perhaps TRBD1 as D (6 bases). V was shortened by 0 bases and J by 11 bases, with 17 bases between the two germline ends. CDR1 is DFQATT and CDR2 is SNEGSKA in the germline V gene (reference sequence). The CDR3 sequence is 14 residues long.

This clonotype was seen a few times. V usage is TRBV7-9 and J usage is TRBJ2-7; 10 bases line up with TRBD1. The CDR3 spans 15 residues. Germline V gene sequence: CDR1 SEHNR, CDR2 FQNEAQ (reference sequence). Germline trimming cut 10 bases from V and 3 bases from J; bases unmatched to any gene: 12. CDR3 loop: CATQGGQGTYYEQYF. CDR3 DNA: TGTGCCACACAGGGGGGACAGGGGACCTACTACGAGCAGTACTTC.

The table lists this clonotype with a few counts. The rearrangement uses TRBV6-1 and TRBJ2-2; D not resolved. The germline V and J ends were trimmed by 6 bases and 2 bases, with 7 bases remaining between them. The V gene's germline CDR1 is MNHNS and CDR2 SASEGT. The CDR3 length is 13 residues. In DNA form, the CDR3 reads TGTGCCAGCAGAAGACTCAACACCGGGGAGCTGTTTTTT. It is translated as CASRRLNTGELFF.

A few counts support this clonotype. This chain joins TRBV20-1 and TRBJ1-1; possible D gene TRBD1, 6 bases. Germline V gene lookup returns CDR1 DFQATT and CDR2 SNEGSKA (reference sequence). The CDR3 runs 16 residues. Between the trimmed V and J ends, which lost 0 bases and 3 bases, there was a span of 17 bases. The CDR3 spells CSARDPLSTGDTEAFF. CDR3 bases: TGCAGTGCTAGAGATCCCCTTTCGACAGGCGACACTGAAGCTTTCTTT.

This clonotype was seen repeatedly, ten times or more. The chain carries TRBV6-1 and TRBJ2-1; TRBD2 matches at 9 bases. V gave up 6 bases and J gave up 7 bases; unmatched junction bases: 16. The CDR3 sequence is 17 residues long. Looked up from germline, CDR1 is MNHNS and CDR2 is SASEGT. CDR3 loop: CASSPRGGREGENEQFF. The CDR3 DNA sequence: TGTGCCAGCAGCCCCCGAGGCGGGAGGGAAGGTGAGAATGAGCAGTTCTTC.

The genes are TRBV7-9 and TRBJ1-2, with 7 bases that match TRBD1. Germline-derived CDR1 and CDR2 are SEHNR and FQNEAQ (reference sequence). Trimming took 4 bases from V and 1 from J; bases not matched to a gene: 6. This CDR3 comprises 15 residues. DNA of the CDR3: TGTGCCAGCAGCTCCCACAGGGGTTTTAACTATGGCTACACCTTC. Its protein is CASSSHRGFNYGYTF.

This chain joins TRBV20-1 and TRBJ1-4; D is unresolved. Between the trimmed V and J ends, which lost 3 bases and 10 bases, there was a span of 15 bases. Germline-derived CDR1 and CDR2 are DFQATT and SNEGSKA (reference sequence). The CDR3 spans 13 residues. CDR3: CSARLAGRGKLFF. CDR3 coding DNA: TGCAGTGCTAGGTTAGCAGGACGTGGAAAACTGTTTTTT.

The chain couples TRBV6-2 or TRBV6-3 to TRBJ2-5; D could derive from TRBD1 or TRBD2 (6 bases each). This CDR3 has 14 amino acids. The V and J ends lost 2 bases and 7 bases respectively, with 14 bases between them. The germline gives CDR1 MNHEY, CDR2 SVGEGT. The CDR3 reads CASSYRGTPGTQYF. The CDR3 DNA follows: TGTGCCAGCAGTTACAGGGGGACTCCGGGGACCCAGTACTTC.

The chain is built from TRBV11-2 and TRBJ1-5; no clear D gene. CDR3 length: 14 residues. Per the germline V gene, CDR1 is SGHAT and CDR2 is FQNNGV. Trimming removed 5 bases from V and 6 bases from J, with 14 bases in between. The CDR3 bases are TGTGCCAGCAGCGCCAACGCGTTTTCTCAGCCCCAGCATTTT. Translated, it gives CASSANAFSQPQHF.

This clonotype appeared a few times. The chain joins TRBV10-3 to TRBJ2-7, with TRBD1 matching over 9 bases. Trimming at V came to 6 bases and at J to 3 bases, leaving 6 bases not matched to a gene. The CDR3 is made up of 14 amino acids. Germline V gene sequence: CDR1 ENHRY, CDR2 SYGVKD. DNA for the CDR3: TGTGCCATCAGGAGGGACAGGGAGGTCTACGAGCAGTACTTC. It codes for CAIRRDREVYEQYF.

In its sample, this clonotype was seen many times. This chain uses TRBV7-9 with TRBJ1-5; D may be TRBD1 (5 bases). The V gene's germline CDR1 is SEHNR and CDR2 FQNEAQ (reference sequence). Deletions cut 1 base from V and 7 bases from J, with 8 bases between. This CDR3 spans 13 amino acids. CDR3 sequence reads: CASSLGPGQPQHF. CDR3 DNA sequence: TGTGCCAGCAGCTTAGGACCAGGGCAGCCCCAGCATTTT.

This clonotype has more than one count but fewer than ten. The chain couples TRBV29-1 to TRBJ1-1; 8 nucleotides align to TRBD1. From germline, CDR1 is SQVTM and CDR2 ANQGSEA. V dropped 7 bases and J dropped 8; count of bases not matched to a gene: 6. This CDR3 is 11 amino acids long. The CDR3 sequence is CSASDRGEAFF. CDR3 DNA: TGCAGCGCCTCAGACAGGGGAGAAGCTTTCTTT.

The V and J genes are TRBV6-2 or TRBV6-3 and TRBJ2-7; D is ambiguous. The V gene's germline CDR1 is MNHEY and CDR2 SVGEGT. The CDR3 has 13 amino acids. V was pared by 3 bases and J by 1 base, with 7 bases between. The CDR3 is CASSYEHSYEQYF. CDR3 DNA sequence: TGTGCCAGCAGTTATGAACATTCCTACGAGCAGTACTTC.

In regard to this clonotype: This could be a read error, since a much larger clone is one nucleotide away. DNA for the CDR3: TGTGCCAGCAGCCCCCAGGGTCAGGCTAATGAAAAAATGTTTTTT. Translated, it gives CASSPQGQANEKMFF. The V and J genes are TRBV7-2 and TRBJ1-4; perhaps TRBD1 as D (5 bases). CDR3 length: 15 amino acids. The V gene's germline CDR1 is SGHTA and CDR2 FQGNSA.

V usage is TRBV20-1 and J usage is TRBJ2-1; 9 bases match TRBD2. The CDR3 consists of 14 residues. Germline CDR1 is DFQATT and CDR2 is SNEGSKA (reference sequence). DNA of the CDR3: TGCAGCGGAACTGGCGGGAGGGTATACAATGAGCAGTTCTTC. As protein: CSGTGGRVYNEQFF.

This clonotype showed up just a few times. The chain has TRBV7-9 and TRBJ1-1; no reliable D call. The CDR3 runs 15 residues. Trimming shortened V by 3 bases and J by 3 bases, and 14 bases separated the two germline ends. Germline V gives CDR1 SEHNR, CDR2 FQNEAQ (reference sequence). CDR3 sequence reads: CASSFDLGGDTEAFF. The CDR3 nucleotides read TGTGCCAGCAGCTTTGACCTGGGCGGGGACACTGAAGCTTTCTTT. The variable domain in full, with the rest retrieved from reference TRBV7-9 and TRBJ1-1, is DTGVSQNPRHKITKRGQNVTFRCDPISEHNRLYWYRQTLGQGPEFLTYFQNEAQLEKSRLLSDRFSAERPKGSFSTLEIQRTEQGDSAMYLCASSFDLGGDTEAFFGQGTRLTVV.

In DNA form, the CDR3 reads TGTGCCGCGTCGGGTAGGGCTGGCTTCGAGCAGTACTTC. Protein: CAASGRAGFEQYF. This chain uses TRBV10-3 with TRBJ2-7; no firm D call. Germline CDR1 and CDR2: ENHRY and SYGVKD. The CDR3 covers 13 residues. V dropped 11 bases and J dropped 6 bases, with 20 bases sitting between them.